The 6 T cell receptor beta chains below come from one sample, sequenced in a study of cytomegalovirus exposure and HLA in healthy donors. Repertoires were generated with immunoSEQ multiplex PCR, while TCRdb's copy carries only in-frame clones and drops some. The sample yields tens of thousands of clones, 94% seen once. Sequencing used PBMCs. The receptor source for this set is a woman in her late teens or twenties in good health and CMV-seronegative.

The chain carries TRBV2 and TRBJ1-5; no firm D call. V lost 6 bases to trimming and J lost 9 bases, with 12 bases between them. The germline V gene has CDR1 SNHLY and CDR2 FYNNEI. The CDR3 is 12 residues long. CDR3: CASRLGRPPQHF. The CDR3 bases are TGTGCCAGCAGGTTGGGGAGACCGCCCCAGCATTTT.

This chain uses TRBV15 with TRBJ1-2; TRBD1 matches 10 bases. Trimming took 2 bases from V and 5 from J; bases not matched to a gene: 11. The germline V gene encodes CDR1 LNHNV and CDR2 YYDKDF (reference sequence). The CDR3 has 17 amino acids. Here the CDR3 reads CATSRHVRDRGSYGYTF. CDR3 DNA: TGTGCCACCAGCAGACATGTAAGGGACAGGGGCTCTTATGGCTACACCTTC.

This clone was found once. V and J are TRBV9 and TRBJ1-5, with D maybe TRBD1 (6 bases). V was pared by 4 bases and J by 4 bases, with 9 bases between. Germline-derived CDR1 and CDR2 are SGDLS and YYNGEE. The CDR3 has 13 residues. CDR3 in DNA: TGTGCCAGCAGCTATACAGGGAATCAGCCCCAGCATTTT. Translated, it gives CASSYTGNQPQHF.

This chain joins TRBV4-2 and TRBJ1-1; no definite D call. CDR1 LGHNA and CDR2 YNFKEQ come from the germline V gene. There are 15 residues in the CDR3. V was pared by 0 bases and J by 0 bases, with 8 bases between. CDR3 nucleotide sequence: TGTGCCAGCAGCCAAGATCCCTCGGTGAACACTGAAGCTTTCTTT. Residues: CASSQDPSVNTEAFF.

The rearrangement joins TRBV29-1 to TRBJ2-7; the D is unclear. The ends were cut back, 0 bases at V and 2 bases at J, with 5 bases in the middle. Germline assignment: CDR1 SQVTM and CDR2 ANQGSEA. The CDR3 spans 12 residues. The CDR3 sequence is CSVEDGTYEQYF. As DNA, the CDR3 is TGCAGCGTTGAAGACGGTACCTACGAGCAGTACTTC.

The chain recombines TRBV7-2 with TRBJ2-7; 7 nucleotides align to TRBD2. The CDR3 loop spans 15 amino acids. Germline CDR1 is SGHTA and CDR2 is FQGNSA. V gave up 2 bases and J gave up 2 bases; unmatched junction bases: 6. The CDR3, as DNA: TGTGCCAGCAGCTTATCGGGGGGATACCCCTACGAGCAGTACTTC. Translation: CASSLSGGYPYEQYF. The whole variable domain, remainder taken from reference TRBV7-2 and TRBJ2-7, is GAGVSQSPSNKVTEKGKDVELRCDPISGHTALYWYRQSLGQGLEFLIYFQGNSAPDKSGLPSDRFSAERTGGSVSTLTIQRTQQEDSAVYLCASSLSGGYPYEQYFGPGTRLTVT.